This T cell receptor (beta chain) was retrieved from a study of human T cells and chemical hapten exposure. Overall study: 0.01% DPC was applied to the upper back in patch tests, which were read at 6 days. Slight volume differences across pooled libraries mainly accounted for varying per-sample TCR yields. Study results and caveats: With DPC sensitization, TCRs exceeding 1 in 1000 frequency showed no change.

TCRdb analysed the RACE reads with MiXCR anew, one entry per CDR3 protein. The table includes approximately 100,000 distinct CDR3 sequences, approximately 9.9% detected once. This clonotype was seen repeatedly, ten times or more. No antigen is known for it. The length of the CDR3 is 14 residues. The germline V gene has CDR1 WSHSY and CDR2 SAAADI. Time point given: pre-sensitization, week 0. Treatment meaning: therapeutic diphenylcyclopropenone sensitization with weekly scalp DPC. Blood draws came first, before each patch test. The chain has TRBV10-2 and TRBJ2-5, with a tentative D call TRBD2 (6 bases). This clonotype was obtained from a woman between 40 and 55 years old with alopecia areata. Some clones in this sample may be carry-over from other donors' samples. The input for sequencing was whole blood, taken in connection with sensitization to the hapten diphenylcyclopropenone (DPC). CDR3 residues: CATRRGLEIETQYF. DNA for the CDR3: TGCGCAACGAGGAGGGGCCTAGAAATAGAGACCCAGTACTTC.